This passage covers 3 T cell receptor beta chains from one sample sequenced in a study of cytomegalovirus exposure and HLA in healthy donors. The protocol was immunoSEQ multiplex PCR, while the TCRdb copy is restricted to in-frame clones and leaves out a portion. The data show 90,000 to 130,000 clones, roughly 88% seen once. Material: PBMCs. The source is a woman in her twenties or thirties in good health and CMV-seropositive.

This chain uses TRBV14 with TRBJ1-1; TRBD1 aligns across 8 bases. Germline V gene data show CDR1 as SGHDN and CDR2 as FVKESK. The CDR3 is made up of 17 amino acids. Unmatched junction bases numbered 11, after V lost 4 bases and J lost 1 base. CDR3 in DNA: TGTGCCAGCAGCCCGCGACAGGGGTGGTTTAAGAACACTGAAGCTTTCTTT. It yields the protein CASSPRQGWFKNTEAFF. Full variable domain (missing parts from reference TRBV14 and TRBJ1-1): EAGVTQFPSHSVIEKGQTVTLRCDPISGHDNLYWYRRVMGKEIKFLLHFVKESKQDESGMPNNRFLAERTGGTYSTLKVQPAELEDSGVYFCASSPRQGWFKNTEAFFGQGTRLTVV.

The chain recombines TRBV10-3 with TRBJ1-5, with D possibly matching TRBD1 (5 bases). CDR1 is ENHRY, CDR2 SYGVKD, per germline. The V gene lost 7 bases and the J gene lost 3 bases, with 10 bases spanning the gap. The CDR3 contains 13 residues. DNA of the CDR3: TGTGCCATCAATCGGGACTTCAATCAGCCCCAGCATTTT. Its protein product is CAINRDFNQPQHF.

The genes are TRBV5-1 and TRBJ2-7; D may be TRBD2 (5 bases). CDR3 length equals 14 residues. V was clipped by 6 bases and J by 7 bases, with 20 bases between them. From germline, CDR1 is SGHRS and CDR2 YFSETQ. CDR3 sequence (DNA): TGCGCCAGCACGGGCGGACTTAAAGACCGTGAGCAGTACTTC. This codes for CASTGGLKDREQYF. Full variable domain (rest looked up from reference TRBV5-1 and TRBJ2-7): KAGVTQTPRYLIKTRGQQVTLSCSPISGHRSVSWYQQTPGQGLQFLFEYFSETQRNKGNFPGRFSGRQFSNSRSEMNVSTLELGDSALYLCASTGGLKDREQYFGPGTRLTVT.